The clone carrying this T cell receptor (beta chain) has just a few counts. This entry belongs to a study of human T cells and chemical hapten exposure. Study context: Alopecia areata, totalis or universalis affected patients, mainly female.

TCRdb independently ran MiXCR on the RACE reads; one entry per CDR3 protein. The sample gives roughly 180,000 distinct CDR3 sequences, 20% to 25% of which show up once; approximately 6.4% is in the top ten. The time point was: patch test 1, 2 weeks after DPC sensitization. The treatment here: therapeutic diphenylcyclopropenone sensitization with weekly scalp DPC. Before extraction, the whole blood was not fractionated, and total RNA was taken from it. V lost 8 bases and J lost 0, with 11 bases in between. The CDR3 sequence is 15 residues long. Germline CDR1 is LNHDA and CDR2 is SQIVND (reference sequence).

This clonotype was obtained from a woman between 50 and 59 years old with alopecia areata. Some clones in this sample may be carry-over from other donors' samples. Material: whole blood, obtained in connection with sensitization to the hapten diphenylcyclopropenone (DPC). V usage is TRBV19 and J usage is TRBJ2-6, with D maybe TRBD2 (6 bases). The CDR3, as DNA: TGTGCCAGTGGGGGGACCAGCTCTGGGGCCAACGTCCTGACTTTC. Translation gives CASGGTSSGANVLTF.